One sample yielded the 20 T cell receptor beta chains listed below, sequenced in a study of CD8 T cells in ankylosing spondylitis. General study points: Several highly homologous variants made up a TCR beta motif, and this motif appeared characteristic of ankylosing spondylitis blood.

TCRdb fed the 5' RACE reads into MiXCR, producing one record per CDR3 protein. The repertoire has 650,000 to 800,000 distinct CDR3 sequences, 19% of them found once; the top ten carry 15% to 20%. No cognate antigen is known for these TCRs. Material: blood, either unsorted or a sorted T cell fraction (not recorded which). These receptors were taken from a male donor with ankylosing spondylitis.

Here the CDR3 reads CASSITRGNTGELFF. CDR3 coding DNA: TGTGCCAGCAGCATAACCCGGGGGAACACCGGGGAGCTGTTTTTT. The chain employs TRBV12-3 or TRBV12-4 and TRBJ2-2; possibly TRBD2 for D (5 bases). Trimming removed 6 bases from V and 1 base from J, with 12 bases in between. The CDR3 has 15 amino acids.

Only a few counts were recorded for this clonotype. The V gene is TRBV5-1, the J gene TRBJ1-2; D remains ambiguous. Looked up from germline, CDR1 is SGHRS and CDR2 is YFSETQ. CDR3 size: 17 residues. The V gene lost 0 bases and the J gene lost 7 bases, with 22 bases spanning the gap. CDR3 coding DNA: TGCGCCAGCAGCTTGGGCCTAGTCTTGGACCGCGGCGTTGGCTACACCTTC. Its protein product is CASSLGLVLDRGVGYTF.

In this sample, this clonotype turned up a few times. This chain uses TRBV4-2 with TRBJ2-7; TRBD1 might be the D (5 bases). CDR1 LGHNA and CDR2 YNFKEQ come from the germline V gene. With 1 base removed from V and 2 bases from J, the gap between germline ends came to 12 bases. The CDR3 runs to 15 residues. The CDR3 DNA sequence: TGTGCCAGCAGCCAAGCCAATGACAGAGCCTACGAGCAGTACTTC. Translating it yields CASSQANDRAYEQYF.

This clonotype appeared a few times. CDR3 loop: CASSDGTGDSNQPQHF. DNA of the CDR3: TGTGCCAGCAGTGACGGGACAGGGGATAGCAATCAGCCCCAGCATTTT. The V and J genes are TRBV6-1 and TRBJ1-5, with TRBD1 identical over 10 bases. Trimming took 3 bases from V and 0 from J; bases not matched to a gene: 2. CDR1 is MNHNS, CDR2 SASEGT, per germline. The CDR3 has 16 amino acids.

V is TRBV20-1 and J is TRBJ1-3; 7 bases are a match to TRBD1. The CDR3 runs 15 residues. Germline V gene data show CDR1 as DFQATT and CDR2 as SNEGSKA (reference sequence). V shed 3 bases and J 0 bases; nucleotides not matched to a gene: 5. Here the CDR3 DNA reads TGCAGTGCTAGGGAGGGGGCCGTCTCTGGAAACACCATATATTTT. Translation gives CSAREGAVSGNTIYF.

The V call is TRBV7-8, the J call TRBJ2-7, with 7 nucleotides matching TRBD2. The ends lost 1 base at V and 4 bases at J; junction bases unmatched: 4. Germline V gives CDR1 SGHVS, CDR2 FQNEAQ. This CDR3 has 14 residues. CDR3 sequence (DNA): TGTGCCAGCAGCTTAGTTGCGGGAGAGTACGAGCAGTACTTC. Translation gives CASSLVAGEYEQYF.

This chain uses TRBV27 with TRBJ1-6; 7 nucleotides match TRBD1. The CDR3 runs to 21 residues. Germline assignment: CDR1 MNHEY and CDR2 SMNVEV (reference sequence). V was clipped by 9 bases and J by 9 bases; unmatched bases: 32. CDR3 protein: CARERLQKGTDGGAAGSPLHF. The CDR3 DNA follows: TGTGCCAGAGAACGACTCCAAAAAGGGACAGACGGTGGAGCGGCTGGTTCACCCCTCCACTTT.

This chain connects TRBV21-1 to TRBJ2-1. TRBV21-1 corresponds to a pseudogene. The CDR3 spans 17 residues. CDR3 DNA: TGTGCCAGCAGCAAAGATGTTGGCGGGAGCTCCTACAATGAGCAGTTCTTC. Its protein product is CASSKDVGGSSYNEQFF.

The V gene is TRBV6-1, the J gene TRBJ2-3; weak D call: TRBD1 (6 bases). Germline values: CDR1 MNHNS, CDR2 SASEGT. V was trimmed by 7 bases and J by 2 bases, leaving 16 bases between them. The CDR3 runs to 15 residues. Here the CDR3 reads CASMKGDGHTDTQYF. CDR3 coding DNA: TGTGCCAGCATGAAGGGGGACGGACACACAGATACGCAGTATTTT.

This rearrangement joins TRBV30 to TRBJ2-3; TRBD2 is a possible D gene (5 bases). V shed 5 bases and J shed 11 bases, with 17 bases lying between them. There are 12 residues in the CDR3. Germline values: CDR1 GTSNPN, CDR2 SVGIG (reference sequence). As DNA, the CDR3 is TGTGCCTGGGGACTCGGTACCGAGGGGCAGTATTTT. This translates into CAWGLGTEGQYF.

The CDR3 nucleotides are TGCAGTGCAGGAGGACACTCGACTAATGAAAAACTGTTTTTT. Encoded protein: CSAGGHSTNEKLFF. The V gene is TRBV20-1, the J gene TRBJ1-4, with D maybe TRBD1 (5 bases). The germline V and J ends were trimmed by 6 bases and 2 bases, with 13 bases remaining between them. The germline CDR1 and CDR2 sequences are DFQATT and SNEGSKA (reference sequence). This CDR3 spans 14 amino acids.

The chain couples TRBV20-1 to TRBJ2-3, with D possibly being TRBD1 or TRBD2 (6 bases each). Germline CDR1 reads DFQATT; CDR2 reads SNEGSKA (reference sequence). V was clipped by 6 bases and J by 4 bases, with 17 bases between them. The length of the CDR3 is 14 residues. The CDR3 loop reads CSAVLPGGPDTQYF. The CDR3 DNA follows: TGCAGTGCAGTCCTTCCTGGGGGGCCAGATACGCAGTATTTT.

This clonotype was picked up many times. The chain combines TRBV12-3 or TRBV12-4 with TRBJ2-7; 7 bases are shared with TRBD2. Trimming at V came to 6 bases and at J to 1 base, leaving 9 bases not matched to a gene. The CDR3 is 15 amino acids. The CDR3 sequence is CASSLGGGRSYEQYF. Written as DNA, the CDR3 is TGTGCCAGCAGCTTGGGAGGCGGGAGATCCTACGAGCAGTACTTC.

This clonotype was detected only a few times. The chain has TRBV11-2 and TRBJ2-1, with TRBD2 as a possible D gene (6 bases). V shed 5 bases and J shed 8 bases, with 16 bases lying between them. CDR1 is SGHAT and CDR2 is FQNNGV in the germline V gene. The CDR3 contains 14 residues. The CDR3 nucleotides are TGTGCCAGCAGCACACGACTAGTCGTCCATGAGCAGTTCTTC. Its protein is CASSTRLVVHEQFF.

V and J are TRBV12-3 or TRBV12-4 and TRBJ1-6, with D uncertain. The V gene lost 6 bases and the J gene lost 10 bases, with 16 bases spanning the gap. CDR3 size: 14 residues. The CDR3 sequence: CASSSPGVWSPLHF. The CDR3 DNA reads as TGTGCCAGCAGCTCGCCGGGAGTATGGTCACCCCTCCACTTT.

This chain connects TRBV13 to TRBJ1-1; 7 bases fit TRBD1. The CDR3 totals 16 residues. V gave up 3 bases and J gave up 3 bases; unmatched junction bases: 10. In germline, CDR1 is PRHDT, CDR2 FYEKMQ (reference sequence). CDR3 residues: CASSFVQGGLDTEAFF. The CDR3 DNA sequence: TGTGCCAGCAGCTTCGTCCAGGGGGGGTTGGACACTGAAGCTTTCTTT.

This chain links TRBV5-1 with TRBJ2-3; D assignment may be TRBD1 or TRBD2 (5 bases each). Per germline, CDR1 SGHRS and CDR2 YFSETQ. V was pared by 6 bases and J by 5 bases, with 13 bases between. This CDR3 spans 13 amino acids. The CDR3 bases are TGCGCCAGCACCGTTCTGGGGGTAGATACGCAGTATTTT. Amino acid sequence: CASTVLGVDTQYF.

The sample holds many counts of this clonotype. The V and J genes are TRBV5-1 and TRBJ2-1, with 10 bases lining up with TRBD1. The V segment lost 4 bases and the J segment 1 base; nucleotides outside the gene matches: 8. Looked up from germline, CDR1 is SGHRS and CDR2 is YFSETQ. The CDR3 spans 17 residues. CDR3 amino acids: CASSLGQGGTSYNEQFF. The CDR3 bases are TGCGCCAGCAGCCTTGGACAGGGGGGAACGTCCTACAATGAGCAGTTCTTC. Based on the CDR3 plus reference TRBV5-1 and TRBJ2-1, the full variable domain is KAGVTQTPRYLIKTRGQQVTLSCSPISGHRSVSWYQQTPGQGLQFLFEYFSETQRNKGNFPGRFSGRQFSNSRSEMNVSTLELGDSALYLCASSLGQGGTSYNEQFFGPGTRLTVL.

This clonotype was recorded at least ten times. This chain joins TRBV5-1 and TRBJ1-5; TRBD1 aligns across 11 bases. The CDR3 extends over 15 amino acids. The germline CDR1 and CDR2 sequences are SGHRS and YFSETQ. V dropped 4 bases and J dropped 4; count of bases not matched to a gene: 4. CDR3 loop: CASSTGTGGNQPQHF. In DNA, the CDR3 is TGCGCCAGCAGCACTGGGACAGGGGGGAATCAGCCCCAGCATTTT.

This clonotype was detected a few times. The rearrangement links TRBV12-3 or TRBV12-4 to TRBJ2-5; D might be TRBD1 (6 bases). The CDR3 consists of 14 residues. Trimming left V 1 base short and J 7 bases short, with 13 bases between. Here the CDR3 reads CASSLVDSLGTQYF. The CDR3 nucleotides read TGTGCCAGCAGTTTAGTGGACAGCTTAGGGACCCAGTACTTC.